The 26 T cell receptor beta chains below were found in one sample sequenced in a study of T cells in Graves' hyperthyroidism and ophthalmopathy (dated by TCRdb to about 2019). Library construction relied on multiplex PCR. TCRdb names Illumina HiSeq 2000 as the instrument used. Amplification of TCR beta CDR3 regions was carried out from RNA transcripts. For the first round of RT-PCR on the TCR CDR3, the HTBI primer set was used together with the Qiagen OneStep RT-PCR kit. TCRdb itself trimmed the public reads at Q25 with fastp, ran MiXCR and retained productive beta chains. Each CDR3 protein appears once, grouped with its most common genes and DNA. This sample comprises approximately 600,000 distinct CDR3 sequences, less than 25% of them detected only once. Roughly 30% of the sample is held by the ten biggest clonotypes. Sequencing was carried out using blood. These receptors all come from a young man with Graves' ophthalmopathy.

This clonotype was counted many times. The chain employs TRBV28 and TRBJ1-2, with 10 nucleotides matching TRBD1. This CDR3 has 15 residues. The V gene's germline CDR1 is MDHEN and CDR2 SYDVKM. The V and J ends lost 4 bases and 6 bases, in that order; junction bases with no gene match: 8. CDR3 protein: CASSSPDRGRDGYTF. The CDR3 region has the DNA TGTGCCAGCAGTTCCCCTGACAGGGGGCGCGATGGCTACACCTTC.

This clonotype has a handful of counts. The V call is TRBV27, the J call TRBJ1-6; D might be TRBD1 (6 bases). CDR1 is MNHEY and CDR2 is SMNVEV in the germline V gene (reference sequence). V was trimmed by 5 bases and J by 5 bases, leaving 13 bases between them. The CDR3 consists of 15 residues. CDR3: CASSMDSHNNSPLHF. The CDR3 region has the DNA TGTGCCAGCAGTATGGACAGCCACAATAATTCACCCCTCCACTTT.

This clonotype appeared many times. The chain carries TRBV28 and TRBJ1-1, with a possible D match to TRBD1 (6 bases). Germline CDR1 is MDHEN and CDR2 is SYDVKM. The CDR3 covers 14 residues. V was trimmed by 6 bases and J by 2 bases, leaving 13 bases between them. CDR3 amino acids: CASSTQGINTEAFF. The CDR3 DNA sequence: TGTGCCAGCAGCACTCAGGGGATCAACACTGAAGCTTTCTTT.

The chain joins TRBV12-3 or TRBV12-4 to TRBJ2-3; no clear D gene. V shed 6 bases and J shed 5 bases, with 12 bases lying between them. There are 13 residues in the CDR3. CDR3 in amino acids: CASSRHKVDTQYF. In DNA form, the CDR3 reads TGTGCCAGCAGCCGCCATAAAGTAGATACGCAGTATTTT.

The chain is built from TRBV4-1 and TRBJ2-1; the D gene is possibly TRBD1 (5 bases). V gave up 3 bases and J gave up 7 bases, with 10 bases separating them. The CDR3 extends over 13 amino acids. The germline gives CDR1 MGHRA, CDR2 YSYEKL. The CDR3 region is CASSHAGMNEQFF. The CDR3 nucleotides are TGCGCCAGCAGCCATGCAGGGATGAATGAGCAGTTCTTC.

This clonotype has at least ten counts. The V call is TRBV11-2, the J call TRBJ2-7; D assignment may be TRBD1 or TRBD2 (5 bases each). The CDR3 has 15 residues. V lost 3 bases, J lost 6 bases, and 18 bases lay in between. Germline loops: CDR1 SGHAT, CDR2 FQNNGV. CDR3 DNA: TGTGCCAGCAGCTTGGGGGTCGAGTTGATAAGCGAGCAGTACTTC. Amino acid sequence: CASSLGVELISEQYF.

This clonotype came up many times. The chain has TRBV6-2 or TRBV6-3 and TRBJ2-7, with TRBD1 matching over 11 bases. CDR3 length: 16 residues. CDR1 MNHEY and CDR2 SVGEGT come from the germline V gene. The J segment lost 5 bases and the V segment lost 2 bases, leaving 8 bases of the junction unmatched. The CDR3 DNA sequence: TGTGCCAGCAGTTACCCGGGACAGGGGGTTTCTGACGAGCAGTACTTC. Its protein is CASSYPGQGVSDEQYF.

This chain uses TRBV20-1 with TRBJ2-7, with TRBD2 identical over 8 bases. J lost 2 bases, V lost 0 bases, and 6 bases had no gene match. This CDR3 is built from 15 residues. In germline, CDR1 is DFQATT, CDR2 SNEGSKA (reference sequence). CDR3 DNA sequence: TGCAGTGCTAGAGATAGAGGGACTAGGGCCTACGAGCAGTACTTC. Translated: CSARDRGTRAYEQYF.

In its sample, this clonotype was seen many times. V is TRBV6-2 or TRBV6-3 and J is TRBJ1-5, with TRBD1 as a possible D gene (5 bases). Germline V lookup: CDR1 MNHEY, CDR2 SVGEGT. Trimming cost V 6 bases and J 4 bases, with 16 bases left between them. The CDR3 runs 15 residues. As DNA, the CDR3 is TGTGCCAGCAGCTACGCGGGCAGGGTGAATCAGCCCCAGCATTTT. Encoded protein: CASSYAGRVNQPQHF.

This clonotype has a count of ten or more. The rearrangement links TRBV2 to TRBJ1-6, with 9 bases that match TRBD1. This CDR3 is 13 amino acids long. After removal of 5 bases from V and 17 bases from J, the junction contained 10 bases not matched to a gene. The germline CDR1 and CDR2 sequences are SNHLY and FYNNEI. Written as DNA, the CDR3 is TGTGCCAGCAGTCTCCGGGACAGGGCTCCCTTCCACTTT. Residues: CASSLRDRAPFHF.

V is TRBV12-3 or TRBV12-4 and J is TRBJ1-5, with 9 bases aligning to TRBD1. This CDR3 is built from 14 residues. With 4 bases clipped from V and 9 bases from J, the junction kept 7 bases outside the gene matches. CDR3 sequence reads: CASSSGTGIRPQHF. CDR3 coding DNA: TGTGCCAGCAGTTCCGGGACAGGGATCCGGCCCCAGCATTTT.

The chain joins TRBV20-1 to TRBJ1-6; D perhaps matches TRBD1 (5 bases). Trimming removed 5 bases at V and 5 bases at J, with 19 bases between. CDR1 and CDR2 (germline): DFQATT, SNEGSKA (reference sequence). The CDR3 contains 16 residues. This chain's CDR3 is CSALRGIGLNNSPLHF. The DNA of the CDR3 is TGCAGTGCTTTAAGGGGCATCGGCCTAAATAATTCACCCCTCCACTTT.

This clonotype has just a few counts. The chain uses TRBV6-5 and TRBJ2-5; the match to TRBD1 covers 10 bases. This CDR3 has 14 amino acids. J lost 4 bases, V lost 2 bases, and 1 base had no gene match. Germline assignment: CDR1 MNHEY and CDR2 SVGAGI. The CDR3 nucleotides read TGTGCCAGCAGTTACGGGGACAGGGGAGAGACCCAGTACTTC. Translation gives CASSYGDRGETQYF.

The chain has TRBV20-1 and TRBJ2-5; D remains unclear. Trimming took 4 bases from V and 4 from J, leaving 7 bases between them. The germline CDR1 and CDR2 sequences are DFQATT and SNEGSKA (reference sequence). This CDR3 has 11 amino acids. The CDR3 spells CSANIRETQYF. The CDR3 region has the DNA TGCAGTGCTAACATTAGAGAGACCCAGTACTTC.

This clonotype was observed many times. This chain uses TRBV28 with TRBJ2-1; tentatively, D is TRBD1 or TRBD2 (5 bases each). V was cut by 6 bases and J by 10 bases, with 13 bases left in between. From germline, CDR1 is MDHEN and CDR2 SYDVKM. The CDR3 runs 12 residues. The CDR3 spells CASSRDDSEQFF. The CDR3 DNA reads TGTGCCAGCAGCAGGGACGACTCGGAGCAGTTCTTC.

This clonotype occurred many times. The CDR3 region is CASSLQAGNTGELFF. The CDR3 region has the DNA TGTGCCAGCAGCTTACAGGCCGGGAACACCGGGGAGCTGTTTTTT. The V call is TRBV7-2, the J call TRBJ2-2; no clear D. V was shortened by 2 bases and J by 1 base, with 8 bases between the two germline ends. The CDR3 length is 15 residues. In germline, CDR1 is SGHTA, CDR2 FQGNSA.

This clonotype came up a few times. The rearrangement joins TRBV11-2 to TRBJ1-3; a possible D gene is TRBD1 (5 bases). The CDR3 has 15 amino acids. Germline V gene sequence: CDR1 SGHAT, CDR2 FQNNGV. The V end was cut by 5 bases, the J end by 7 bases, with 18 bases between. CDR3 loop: CASSRSQGVGNTIYF. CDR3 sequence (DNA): TGTGCCAGCAGCCGATCCCAGGGAGTAGGGAACACCATATATTTT.

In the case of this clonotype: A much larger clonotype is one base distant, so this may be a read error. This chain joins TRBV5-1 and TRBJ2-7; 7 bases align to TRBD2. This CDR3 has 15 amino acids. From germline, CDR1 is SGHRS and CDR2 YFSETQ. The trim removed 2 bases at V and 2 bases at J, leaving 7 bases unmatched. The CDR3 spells CASSFGAGKAYEQYF. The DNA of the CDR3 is TGCGCCAGCAGCTTTGGAGCGGGGAAGGCCTACGAGCAGTACTTC.

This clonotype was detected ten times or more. The CDR3 loop reads CRVERGRDYNEQFF. The CDR3 DNA reads TGCAGGGTGGAGAGAGGGAGGGACTACAATGAGCAGTTCTTC. V is TRBV20-1 and J is TRBJ2-1; TRBD2 aligns across 7 bases. CDR3 size: 14 residues. The germline V gene has CDR1 DFQATT and CDR2 SNEGSKA (reference sequence).

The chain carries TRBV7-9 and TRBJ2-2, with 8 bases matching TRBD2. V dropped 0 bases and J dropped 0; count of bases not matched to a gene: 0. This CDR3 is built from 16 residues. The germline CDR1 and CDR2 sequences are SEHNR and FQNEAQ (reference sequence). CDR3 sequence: CASSLASGTNTGELFF. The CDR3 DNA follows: TGTGCCAGCAGCTTAGCTAGCGGGACGAACACCGGGGAGCTGTTTTTT.

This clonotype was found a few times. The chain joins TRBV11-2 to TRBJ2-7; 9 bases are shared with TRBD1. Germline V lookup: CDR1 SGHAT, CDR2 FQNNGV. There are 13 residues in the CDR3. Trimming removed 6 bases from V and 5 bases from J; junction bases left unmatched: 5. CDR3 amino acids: CASSWGQGDEQYF. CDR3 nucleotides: TGTGCCAGCAGTTGGGGACAGGGTGACGAGCAGTACTTC.

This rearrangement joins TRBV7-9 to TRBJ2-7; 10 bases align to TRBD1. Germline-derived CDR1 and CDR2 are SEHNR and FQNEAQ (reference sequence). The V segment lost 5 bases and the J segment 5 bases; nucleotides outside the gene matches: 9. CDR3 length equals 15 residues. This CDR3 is CASSPLRGQGNEQYF. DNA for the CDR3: TGTGCCAGCAGCCCACTAAGGGGACAGGGGAACGAGCAGTACTTC. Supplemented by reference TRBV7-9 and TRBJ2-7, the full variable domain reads DTGVSQNPRHKITKRGQNVTFRCDPISEHNRLYWYRQTLGQGPEFLTYFQNEAQLEKSRLLSDRFSAERPKGSFSTLEIQRTEQGDSAMYLCASSPLRGQGNEQYFGPGTRLTVT.

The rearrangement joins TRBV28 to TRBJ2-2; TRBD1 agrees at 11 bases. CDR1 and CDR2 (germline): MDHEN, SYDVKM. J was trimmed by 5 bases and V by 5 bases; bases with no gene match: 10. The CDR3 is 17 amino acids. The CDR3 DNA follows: TGTGCCAGCAGTCCGAGCATCGGGACAGGGGGAACCGGGGAGCTGTTTTTT. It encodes CASSPSIGTGGTGELFF. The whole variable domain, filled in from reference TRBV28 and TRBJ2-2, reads DVKVTQSSRYLVKRTGEKVFLECVQDMDHENMFWYRQDPGLGLRLIYFSYDVKMKEKGDIPEGYSVSREKKERFSLILESASTNQTSMYLCASSPSIGTGGTGELFFGEGSRLTVL.

The CDR3 protein is CASSYSTFRVVGTGELFF. The CDR3 DNA reads TGTGCCAGCAGTTACTCGACATTCAGGGTCGTCGGCACCGGGGAGCTGTTTTTT. The V call is TRBV6-5, the J call TRBJ2-2; TRBD1 is a possible D gene (5 bases). The germline gives CDR1 MNHEY, CDR2 SVGAGI. This CDR3 region has 18 residues. V was shortened by 0 bases and J by 4 bases, with 18 bases between the two germline ends.

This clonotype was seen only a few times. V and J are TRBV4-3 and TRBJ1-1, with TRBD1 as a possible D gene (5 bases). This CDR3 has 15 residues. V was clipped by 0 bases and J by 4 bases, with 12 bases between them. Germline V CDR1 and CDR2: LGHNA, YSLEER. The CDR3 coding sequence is TGCGCCAGCAGCCAAGATGTAAGGGGAAGCACTGAAGCTTTCTTT. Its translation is CASSQDVRGSTEAFF.

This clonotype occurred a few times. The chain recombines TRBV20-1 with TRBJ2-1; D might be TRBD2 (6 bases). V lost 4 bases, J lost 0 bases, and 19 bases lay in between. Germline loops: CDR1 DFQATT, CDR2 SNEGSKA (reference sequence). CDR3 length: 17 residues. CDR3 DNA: TGCAGTGCTACGCGGCCGGGACTCCGATACTCCTACAATGAGCAGTTCTTC. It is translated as CSATRPGLRYSYNEQFF.